This TCR beta chain was sequenced in a study of response to subunit inactivated influenza vaccine (dated by TCRdb to the late 2010s). Some background on the complete study: Deep quantitative T cell receptor repertoire profiling was used in the study to track responses to a trivalent subunit inactivated influenza vaccine.

The research as a whole found: According to the authors, only a limited number of new T cells may be recruited by each seasonal influenza vaccination.

Via the germline V gene (reference sequence), CDR1 is DFQATT and CDR2 SNEGSKA. Inclusive of the bounding cysteine and phenylalanine, the CDR3 is 15 residues long. Just the 45-base CDR3 DNA is kept, in frame starting at base 1. V drops 1 base and J drops 0 bases, leaving 12 bases in between. This clonotype turned up a few times. Its antigen is still unknown. Base qualities were left out, and no much larger clone turns up one base away. The library came from RT-PCR. These reads were obtained on an Illumina HiSeq 2500. TCRdb reworked the public reads: Q25 trimming with fastp, MiXCR clone assembly, productive beta chains retained. Every distinct CDR3 protein forms one entry, paired with its most common genes and DNA. This sample lists 800,000 to 1,000,000 distinct CDR3 sequences; approximately 21% were detected once. The top ten clonotypes cover roughly 10% of the sample.

The V and J segments used are TRBV20-1 and TRBJ1-1, with the D gene too uncertain to name. The TCR comes from a man in his fifties who received an inactivated influenza vaccine. Donor details come from another sample of the same person, matched by shared clones. The sequences come from PBMCs from blood, collected 4 to 6 days after vaccination. CDR3 reads: CSARAKGSMNTEAFF. The nucleotide sequence is TGCAGTGCTAGAGCAAAGGGTAGCATGAACACTGAAGCTTTCTTT.